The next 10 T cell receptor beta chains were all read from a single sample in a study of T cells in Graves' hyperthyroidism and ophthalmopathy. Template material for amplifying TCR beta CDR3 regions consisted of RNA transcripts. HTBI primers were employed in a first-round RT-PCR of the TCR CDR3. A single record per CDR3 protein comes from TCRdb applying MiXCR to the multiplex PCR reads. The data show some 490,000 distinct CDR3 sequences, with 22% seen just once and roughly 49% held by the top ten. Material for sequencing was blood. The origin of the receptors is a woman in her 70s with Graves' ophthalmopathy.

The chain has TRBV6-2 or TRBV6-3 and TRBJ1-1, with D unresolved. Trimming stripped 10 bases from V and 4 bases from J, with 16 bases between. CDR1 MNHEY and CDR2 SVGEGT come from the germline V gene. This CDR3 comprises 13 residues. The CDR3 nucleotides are TGTGCCATCTCGGGAGGAGTGGGCACTGAAGCTTTCTTT. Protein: CAISGGVGTEAFF.

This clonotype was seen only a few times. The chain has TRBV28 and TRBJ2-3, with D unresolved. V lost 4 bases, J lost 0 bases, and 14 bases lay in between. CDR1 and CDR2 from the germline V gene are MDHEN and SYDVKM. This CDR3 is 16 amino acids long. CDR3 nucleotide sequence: TGTGCCAGCAGTTCACCTTCTGCAGATAGCACAGATACGCAGTATTTT. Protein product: CASSSPSADSTDTQYF.

CDR3 protein: CSARGGRLTQYF. The CDR3 DNA reads as TGCAGTGCTAGAGGGGGGCGCCTTACGCAGTACTTC. The chain is built from TRBV20-1 and TRBJ2-7; tentatively, D is TRBD1 (6 bases). With 1 base removed from V and 9 bases from J, the gap between germline ends came to 13 bases. This CDR3 comprises 12 residues. Per germline, CDR1 DFQATT and CDR2 SNEGSKA (reference sequence).

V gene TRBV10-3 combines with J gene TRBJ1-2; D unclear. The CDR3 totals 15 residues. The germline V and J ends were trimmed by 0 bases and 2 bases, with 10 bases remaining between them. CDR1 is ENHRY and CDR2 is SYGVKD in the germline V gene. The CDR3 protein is CAISESYSANYGYTF. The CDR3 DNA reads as TGTGCCATCAGTGAGTCGTATAGCGCCAACTATGGCTACACCTTC.

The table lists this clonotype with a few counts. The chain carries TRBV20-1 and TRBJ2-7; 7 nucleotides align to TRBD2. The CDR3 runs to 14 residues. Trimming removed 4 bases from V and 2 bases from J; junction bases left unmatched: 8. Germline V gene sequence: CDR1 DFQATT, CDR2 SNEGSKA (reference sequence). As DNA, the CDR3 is TGCAGTGCTACCCAGGGACGGGGGGCCTACGAGCAGTACTTC. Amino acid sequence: CSATQGRGAYEQYF.

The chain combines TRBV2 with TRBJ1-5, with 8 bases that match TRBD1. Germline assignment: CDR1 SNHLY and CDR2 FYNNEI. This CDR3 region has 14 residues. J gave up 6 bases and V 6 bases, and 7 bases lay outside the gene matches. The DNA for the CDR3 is TGTGCCAGCAGACCGACAGGGGTAGGTCAGCCCCAGCATTTT. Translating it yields CASRPTGVGQPQHF.

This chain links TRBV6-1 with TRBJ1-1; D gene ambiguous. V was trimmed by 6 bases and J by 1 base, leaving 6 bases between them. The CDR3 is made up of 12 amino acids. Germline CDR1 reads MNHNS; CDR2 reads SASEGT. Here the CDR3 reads CASRLTNTEAFF. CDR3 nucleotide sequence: TGTGCCAGCAGACTAACGAACACTGAAGCTTTCTTT.

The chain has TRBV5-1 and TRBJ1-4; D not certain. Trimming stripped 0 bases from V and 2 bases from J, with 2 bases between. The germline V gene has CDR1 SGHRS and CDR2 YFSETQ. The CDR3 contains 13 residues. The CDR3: CASSLETNEKLFF. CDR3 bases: TGCGCCAGCAGCTTGGAGACTAATGAAAAACTGTTTTTT.

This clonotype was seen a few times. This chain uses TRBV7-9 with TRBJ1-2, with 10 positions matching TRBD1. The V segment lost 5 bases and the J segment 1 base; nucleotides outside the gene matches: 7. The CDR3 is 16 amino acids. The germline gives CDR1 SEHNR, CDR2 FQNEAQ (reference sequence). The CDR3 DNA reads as TGTGCCAGCAGCCGAGGGACAGGGGAAGTTAACTATGGCTACACCTTC. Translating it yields CASSRGTGEVNYGYTF.

The CDR3 coding sequence is TGTGCCAGTAGTAAGGGACTAGCGGGAGTTTCATCTGCCGGGGAGCTGTTTTTT. This encodes CASSKGLAGVSSAGELFF. This chain joins TRBV19 and TRBJ2-2; 14 nucleotides match TRBD2. V gave up 4 bases and J gave up 6 bases; unmatched junction bases: 10. The germline gives CDR1 LNHDA, CDR2 SQIVND (reference sequence). The CDR3 loop spans 18 amino acids.